The 14 T cell receptor beta chains listed next were all sequenced from one sample in a study of beta chain features in type 1 diabetes. The isolated RNA, all of it, was reverse transcribed, so expressed TCRB transcripts were what got sequenced. Here immunoSEQ multiplex PCR was the method, and the copy in TCRdb shows in-frame clones only, minus some. The sample has around 250,000 clones; 14% are singletons. Sequenced input: naive CD4+ T cells from blood. The receptors come from a woman aged 35 to 49 in good health.

The chain links TRBV14 to TRBJ1-3, with D perhaps TRBD1 (6 bases). Trimming took 4 bases from V and 0 from J, leaving 22 bases between them. The CDR3 length is 19 residues. Per the germline V gene, CDR1 is SGHDN and CDR2 is FVKESK. The CDR3 reads CASSLWDTKLLRSGNTIYF. In DNA, the CDR3 is TGTGCCAGCAGCCTATGGGACACCAAACTTCTGCGCTCTGGAAACACCATATATTTT.

The chain uses TRBV11-2 and TRBJ2-7; 8 nucleotides align to TRBD1. The germline CDR1 and CDR2 sequences are SGHAT and FQNNGV. With V trimmed by 10 bases and J by 2 bases, 7 bases remained unmatched. The CDR3 spans 13 residues. The CDR3 nucleotides read TGTGCCATCCAGGGGGCGGGTACCTACGAGCAGTACTTC. Protein sequence: CAIQGAGTYEQYF.

The CDR3 DNA sequence: TGTGCCAGCAGCCCCAGGGGACAGGGTCGAAGTGAAGCTTTCTTT. Translation gives CASSPRGQGRSEAFF. The chain recombines TRBV11-1 with TRBJ1-1, with 9 bases fitting TRBD1. Germline values: CDR1 SGHAT, CDR2 FQDESV (reference sequence). There are 15 residues in the CDR3. The V segment lost 5 bases and the J segment 7 bases; nucleotides outside the gene matches: 11.

This clone was detected only a few times. The rearrangement joins TRBV11-2 to TRBJ2-1; D gene uncertain. The CDR3 has 14 amino acids. Germline V gene lookup returns CDR1 SGHAT and CDR2 FQNNGV. Trimming stripped 1 base from V and 5 bases from J, with 9 bases between. DNA for the CDR3: TGTGCCAGCAGCTTAGCCCAGTATAACAATGAGCAGTTCTTC. As protein: CASSLAQYNNEQFF.

V usage is TRBV9 and J usage is TRBJ2-5; 9 bases are shared with TRBD2. V lost 2 bases to trimming and J lost 5 bases; unmatched junction nucleotides: 1. CDR1 SGDLS and CDR2 YYNGEE come from the germline V gene. The CDR3 spans 13 residues. DNA of the CDR3: TGTGCCAGCAGCGTCAGCGGGGGGGAGACCCAGTACTTC. Translation gives CASSVSGGETQYF.

This clone was counted between two and nine times. This chain joins TRBV2 and TRBJ1-6; possible D gene TRBD1, 6 bases. The CDR3 spans 17 residues. Germline CDR1 SNHLY, CDR2 FYNNEI. Trimming left V 5 bases short and J 0 bases short, with 14 bases between. CDR3 DNA sequence: TGTGCCAGCAGTCCCCCTGGACAGAGCTCCTATAATTCACCCCTCCACTTT. It translates to CASSPPGQSSYNSPLHF.

The sample holds one count of this clone. The chain recombines TRBV4-1 with TRBJ2-4; TRBD1 is a possible D gene (6 bases). CDR1 is MGHRA, CDR2 YSYEKL, per germline. The CDR3 covers 18 residues. With 1 base removed from V and 3 bases from J, the gap between germline ends came to 19 bases. The CDR3 is CASSQVGLGARDKNIQYF. The CDR3 DNA follows: TGCGCCAGCAGCCAAGTGGGCTTGGGGGCCCGGGACAAAAACATTCAGTACTTC.

In this sample, this clone turned up a few times. The rearrangement uses TRBV5-4 and TRBJ2-2; 10 bases align to TRBD2. V gave up 3 bases and J gave up 8 bases; unmatched junction bases: 16. CDR3 length: 18 residues. In germline, CDR1 is SGHNT, CDR2 YYREEE (reference sequence). The CDR3 sequence is CASSSPGLAGARGGELFF. Written as DNA, the CDR3 is TGTGCCAGCAGCTCCCCGGGGCTAGCGGGGGCTCGGGGTGGGGAGCTGTTTTTT. The complete variable domain, with remaining parts taken from reference TRBV5-4 and TRBJ2-2, reads ETGVTQSPTHLIKTRGQQVTLRCSSQSGHNTVSWYQQALGQGPQFIFQYYREEENGRGNFPPRFSGLQFPNYSSELNVNALELDDSALYLCASSSPGLAGARGGELFFGEGSRLTVL.

This clone was observed a few times. The chain employs TRBV11-2 and TRBJ1-2; 8 bases are shared with TRBD1. This CDR3 is 15 amino acids long. Unmatched junction bases numbered 7, after V lost 4 bases and J lost 3 bases. CDR1 and CDR2 from the germline V gene are SGHAT and FQNNGV. The chain's CDR3 is CASSYQDRVDYGYTF. In nucleotides, the CDR3 is TGTGCCAGCAGCTATCAGGACAGGGTGGACTATGGCTACACCTTC.

This clone appeared a few times. V is TRBV6-6 and J is TRBJ2-6, with 9 nucleotides matching TRBD1. The CDR3 covers 15 residues. Germline CDR1 and CDR2: MNHNY and SVGAGI (reference sequence). After removal of 6 bases from V and 4 bases from J, the junction contained 4 bases not matched to a gene. CDR3 nucleotide sequence: TGTGCCAGCAGCCAACAGGGGGCAGGGGCCAACGTCCTGACTTTC. Amino acid sequence: CASSQQGAGANVLTF.

This chain links TRBV9 with TRBJ2-2; TRBD2 matches at 10 bases. V trimming: 0 bases; J trimming: 6 bases; junction bases outside the gene matches: 14. The CDR3 has 19 residues. Germline CDR1 is SGDLS and CDR2 is YYNGEE. CDR3 in DNA: TGTGCCAGCAGCGTAGTGCCTAGCGGGGGTAATCTAGGCGCCGGGGAGCTGTTTTTT. Its translation is CASSVVPSGGNLGAGELFF.

This chain uses TRBV11-2 with TRBJ2-1; perhaps TRBD2 as D (6 bases). The germline V gene has CDR1 SGHAT and CDR2 FQNNGV. This CDR3 is built from 18 residues. V was trimmed by 3 bases and J by 3 bases, leaving 21 bases between them. Here the CDR3 reads CASSFSFEVADNYNEQFF. CDR3 nucleotide sequence: TGTGCCAGCAGCTTTTCGTTCGAGGTAGCGGATAACTACAATGAGCAGTTCTTC.

The rearrangement joins TRBV4-2 to TRBJ2-7; TRBD1 aligns across 8 bases. V trimming: 3 bases; J trimming: 2 bases; junction bases outside the gene matches: 9. The CDR3 covers 16 residues. The germline V gene encodes CDR1 LGHNA and CDR2 YNFKEQ. CDR3 nucleotides: TGTGCCAGCAGCCAGGAAACCGGGACAGGACCCTACGAGCAGTACTTC. This translates into CASSQETGTGPYEQYF.

This chain uses TRBV15 with TRBJ1-1, with D hard to call. The CDR3 contains 12 residues. The germline V gene encodes CDR1 LNHNV and CDR2 YYDKDF (reference sequence). The V end was cut by 4 bases, the J end by 0 bases, with 3 bases between. This chain's CDR3 is CATSTMNTEAFF. DNA of the CDR3: TGTGCCACCAGCACAATGAACACTGAAGCTTTCTTT.